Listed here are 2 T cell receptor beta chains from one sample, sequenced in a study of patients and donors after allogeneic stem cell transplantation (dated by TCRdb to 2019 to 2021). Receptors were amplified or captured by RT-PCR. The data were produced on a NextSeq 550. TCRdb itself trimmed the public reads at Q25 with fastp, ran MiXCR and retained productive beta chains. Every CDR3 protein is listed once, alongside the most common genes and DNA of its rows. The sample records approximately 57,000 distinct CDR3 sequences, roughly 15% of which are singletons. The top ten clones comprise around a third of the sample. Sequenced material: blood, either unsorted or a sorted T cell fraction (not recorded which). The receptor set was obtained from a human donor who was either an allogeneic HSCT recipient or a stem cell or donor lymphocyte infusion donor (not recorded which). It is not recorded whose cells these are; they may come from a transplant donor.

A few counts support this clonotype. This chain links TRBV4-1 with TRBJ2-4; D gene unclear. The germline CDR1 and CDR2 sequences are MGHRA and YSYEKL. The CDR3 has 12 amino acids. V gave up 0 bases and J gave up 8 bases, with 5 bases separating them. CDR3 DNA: TGCGCCAGCAGCCAAGATGCCTACATTCAGTACTTC. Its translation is CASSQDAYIQYF.

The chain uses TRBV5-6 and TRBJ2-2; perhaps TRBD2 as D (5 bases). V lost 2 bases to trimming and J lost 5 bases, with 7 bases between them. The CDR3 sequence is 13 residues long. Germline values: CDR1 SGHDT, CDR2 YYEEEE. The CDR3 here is CASSLTSTGELFF. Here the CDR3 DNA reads TGTGCCAGCAGCTTAACTAGTACCGGGGAGCTGTTTTTT.